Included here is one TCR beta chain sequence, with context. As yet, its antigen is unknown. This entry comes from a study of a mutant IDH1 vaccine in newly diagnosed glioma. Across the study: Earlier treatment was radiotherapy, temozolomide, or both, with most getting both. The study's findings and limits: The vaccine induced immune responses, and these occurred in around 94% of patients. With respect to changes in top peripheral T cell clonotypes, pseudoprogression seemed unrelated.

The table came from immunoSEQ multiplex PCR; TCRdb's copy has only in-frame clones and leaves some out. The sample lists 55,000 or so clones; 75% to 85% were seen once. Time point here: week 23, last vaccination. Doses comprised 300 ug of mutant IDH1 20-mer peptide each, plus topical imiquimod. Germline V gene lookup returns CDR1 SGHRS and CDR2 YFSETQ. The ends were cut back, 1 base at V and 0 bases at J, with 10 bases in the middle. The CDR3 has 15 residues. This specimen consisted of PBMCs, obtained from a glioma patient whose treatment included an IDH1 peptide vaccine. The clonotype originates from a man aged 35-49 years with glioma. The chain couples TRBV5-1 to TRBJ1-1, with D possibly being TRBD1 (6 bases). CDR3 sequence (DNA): TGCGCCAGCAGCTTGACAGGGACCGTGAACACTGAAGCTTTCTTT. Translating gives CASSLTGTVNTEAFF.